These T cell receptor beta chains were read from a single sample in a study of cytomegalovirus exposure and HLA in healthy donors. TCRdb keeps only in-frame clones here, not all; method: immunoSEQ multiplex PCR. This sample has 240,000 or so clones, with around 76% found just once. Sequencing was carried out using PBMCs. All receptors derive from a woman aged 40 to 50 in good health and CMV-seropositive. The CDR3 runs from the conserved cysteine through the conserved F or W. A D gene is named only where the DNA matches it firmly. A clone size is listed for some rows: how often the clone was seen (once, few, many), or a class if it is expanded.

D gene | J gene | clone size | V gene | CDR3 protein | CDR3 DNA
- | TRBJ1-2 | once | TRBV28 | CASSLRPLTDGYTF | TGTGCCAGCAGTTTAAGGCCACTAACTGATGGCTACACCTTC
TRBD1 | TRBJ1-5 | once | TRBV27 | CASSGTGGMNQPQHF | TGTGCCAGCAGTGGGACAGGGGGCATGAATCAGCCCCAGCATTTT
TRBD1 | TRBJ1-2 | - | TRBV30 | CAWTGGSTANYGYTF | TGTGCCTGGACAGGGGGCTCCACCGCTAACTATGGCTACACCTTC
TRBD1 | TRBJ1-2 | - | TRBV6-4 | CASSATGTGSSISANGYTF | TGTGCCAGCAGTGCTACCGGGACAGGGAGCTCGATATCCGCTAATGGCTACACCTTC
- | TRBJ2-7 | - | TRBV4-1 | CASKPGRGLSYEQYF | TGCGCCAGCAAGCCAGGGCGGGGCCTCTCCTACGAGCAGTACTTC
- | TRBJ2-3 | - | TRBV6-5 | CASSPSHPSTDTQYF | TGTGCCAGCAGTCCCAGTCACCCTAGCACAGATACGCAGTATTTT
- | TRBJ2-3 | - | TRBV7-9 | CASSLAADTDTQYF | TGTGCCAGCAGCTTAGCGGCAGACACAGATACGCAGTATTTT
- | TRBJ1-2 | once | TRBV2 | CASTDGGGHGYTF | TGTGCCAGCACGGACGGGGGAGGGCATGGCTACACCTTC
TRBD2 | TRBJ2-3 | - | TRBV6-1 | CASALAGGPDTQYF | TGTGCCAGCGCACTAGCGGGGGGACCAGATACGCAGTATTTT
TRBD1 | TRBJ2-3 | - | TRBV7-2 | CASSLGGQPYF | TGTGCCAGCAGCTTAGGGGGACAGCCGTATTTT
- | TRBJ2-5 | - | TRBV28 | CASSLRTRGYQETQYF | TGTGCCAGCAGTTTGCGGACCCGAGGGTACCAAGAGACCCAGTACTTC
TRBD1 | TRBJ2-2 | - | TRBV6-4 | CASSAGTGDTGELFF | TGTGCCAGCAGTGCGGGGACAGGAGACACCGGGGAGCTGTTTTTT
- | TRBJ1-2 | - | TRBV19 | CASAPEGNYGYTF | TGTGCCAGCGCCCCGGAGGGAAACTATGGCTACACCTTC
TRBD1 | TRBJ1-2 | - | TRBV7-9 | CASSFTGGSGYTF | TGTGCCAGCAGCTTCACAGGGGGCTCTGGCTACACCTTC
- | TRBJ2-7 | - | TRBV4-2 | CASSQENSYFYEQYF | TGTGCCAGCAGCCAAGAAAATAGTTACTTCTACGAGCAGTACTTC
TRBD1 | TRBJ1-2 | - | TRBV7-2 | CASSPRTGVLFYGYTF | TGTGCCAGCAGCCCTCGGACAGGGGTCTTATTCTATGGCTACACCTTC
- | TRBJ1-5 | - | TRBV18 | CASSPVGGSSNQPQHF | TGTGCCAGCTCACCGGTTGGGGGGTCCAGCAATCAGCCCCAGCATTTT
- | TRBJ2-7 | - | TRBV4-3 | CASSPGRGSAEQYF | TGCGCCAGCAGCCCTGGCAGGGGTTCCGCGGAGCAGTACTTC
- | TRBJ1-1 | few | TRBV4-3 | CASSQDIGETPPTEAFF | TGCGCCAGCAGCCAAGATATAGGGGAAACCCCACCGACTGAAGCTTTCTTT
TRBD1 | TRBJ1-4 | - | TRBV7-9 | CASSPDRGKHEKLFF | TGTGCCAGCAGCCCGGACAGGGGGAAGCATGAAAAACTGTTTTTT
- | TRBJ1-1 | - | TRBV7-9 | CASSYQVTEAFF | TGTGCCAGCAGCTACCAGGTAACTGAAGCTTTCTTT
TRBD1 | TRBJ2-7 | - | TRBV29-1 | CSVAKTGGSYEQYF | TGCAGCGTTGCCAAGACAGGGGGCTCCTACGAGCAGTACTTC
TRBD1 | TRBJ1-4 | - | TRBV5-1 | CASSQGQPDEKLFF | TGCGCCAGCAGCCAGGGACAGCCTGACGAAAAACTGTTTTTT
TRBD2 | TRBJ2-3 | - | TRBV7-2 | CASSLDGTSGGRGTQYF | TGTGCCAGCAGCTTAGACGGCACTAGCGGGGGAAGGGGTACGCAGTATTTT
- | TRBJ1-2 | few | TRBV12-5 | CASGLADYGYTF | TGTGCTAGTGGTTTGGCGGACTATGGCTACACCTTC
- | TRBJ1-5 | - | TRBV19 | CASSFKTEFYSNQPQHF | TGTGCCAGTAGTTTTAAAACAGAGTTTTATAGCAATCAGCCCCAGCATTTT
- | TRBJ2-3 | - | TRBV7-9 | CASSLSTDTQYF | TGTGCCAGCAGCCTTAGCACAGATACGCAGTATTTT
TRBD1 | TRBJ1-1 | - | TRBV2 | CASPSGTVNTEAFF | TGTGCCAGTCCTTCCGGGACAGTGAACACTGAAGCTTTCTTT
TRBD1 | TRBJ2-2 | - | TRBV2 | CASSQQGAGTGELFF | TGTGCCAGCAGCCAGCAGGGGGCGGGCACCGGGGAGCTGTTTTTT
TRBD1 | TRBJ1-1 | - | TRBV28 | CASSSPGTGITEAFF | TGTGCCAGCAGTTCTCCCGGGACAGGTATAACTGAAGCTTTCTTT
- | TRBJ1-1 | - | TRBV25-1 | CASPDSPPEAFF | TGTGCCAGCCCGGACAGTCCCCCTGAAGCTTTCTTT
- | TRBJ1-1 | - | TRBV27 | CASRGSRRVEEAFF | TGTGCCAGCAGAGGATCGCGGCGGGTCGAGGAAGCTTTCTTT
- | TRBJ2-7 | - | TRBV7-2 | CASSLATGEVHEQYF | TGTGCCAGCAGCTTAGCAACAGGGGAGGTCCACGAGCAGTACTTC
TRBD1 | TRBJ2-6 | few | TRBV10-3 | CAITPTGESSGANVLTF | TGTGCCATCACTCCGACAGGGGAGAGCTCTGGGGCCAACGTCCTGACTTTC
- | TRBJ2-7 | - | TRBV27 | CASSTGYEQYF | TGTGCCAGCAGTACAGGCTACGAGCAGTACTTC
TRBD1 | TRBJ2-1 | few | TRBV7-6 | CASSLATGTGAPNEQFF | TGTGCCAGCAGCTTGGCCACCGGGACAGGGGCCCCCAATGAGCAGTTCTTC
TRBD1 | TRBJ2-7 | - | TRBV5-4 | CASSSTGSSYEQYF | TGTGCCAGCAGCTCGACAGGGAGCTCCTACGAGCAGTACTTC
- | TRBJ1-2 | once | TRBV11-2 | CASSFQGNYGYTF | TGTGCCAGCAGCTTCCAGGGGAACTATGGCTACACCTTC
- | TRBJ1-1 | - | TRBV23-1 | CASIGGAYF | TGCGCCAGCATAGGAGGGGCCTATTTT
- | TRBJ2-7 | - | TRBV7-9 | CSSSLAQRQESF | TGTTCCAGCAGCTTAGCCCAACGACAGGAATCCTTC
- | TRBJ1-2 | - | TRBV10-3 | CAISDRSAGVHGYTF | TGTGCCATCAGTGATAGGTCGGCAGGGGTTCATGGCTACACCTTC
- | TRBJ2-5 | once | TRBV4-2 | CASSQGGETQYF | TGTGCCAGCAGCCAAGGAGGGGAGACCCAGTACTTC
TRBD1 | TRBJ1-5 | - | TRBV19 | CASLDRADQPQHF | TGTGCCAGCCTCGACAGGGCGGATCAGCCCCAGCATTTT
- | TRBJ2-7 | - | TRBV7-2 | CASSLDSSNEQYF | TGTGCCAGCAGCTTGGACAGCTCGAACGAGCAGTACTTC
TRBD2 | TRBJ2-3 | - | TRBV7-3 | CASSSGLASTDTQYF | TGTGCCAGCAGCTCGGGACTAGCTTCTACAGATACGCAGTATTTT
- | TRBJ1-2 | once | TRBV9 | CASSVTSGFSYGYTF | TGTGCCAGCAGCGTAACTAGTGGGTTCTCTTATGGCTACACCTTC
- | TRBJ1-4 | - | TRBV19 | CATPSEGSEKLFF | TGTGCCACCCCCTCGGAGGGATCAGAAAAACTGTTTTTT
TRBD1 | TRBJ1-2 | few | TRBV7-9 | CASSQGQGYGYTF | TGTGCCAGCAGCCAGGGACAGGGGTATGGCTACACCTTC
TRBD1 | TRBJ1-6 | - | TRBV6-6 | CASSYGGTGGSPLHF | TGTGCCAGCAGTTACGGAGGGACAGGGGGTTCACCCCTCCACTTT
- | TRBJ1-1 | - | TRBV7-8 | CASSSRDPYTEAFF | TGTGCCAGCAGCTCCCGGGATCCCTACACTGAAGCTTTCTTT
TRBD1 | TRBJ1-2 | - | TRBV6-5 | CASSSRTGTGYGYTF | TGTGCCAGCAGTTCTCGGACAGGGACAGGCTATGGCTACACCTTC